Detailed here is one T cell receptor beta chain. Its antigen is undetermined. These data come from a study of CD8 T cells in ankylosing spondylitis. Regarding the study as a whole: Earlier work had already found some motif variants in reactive arthritis synovial fluid and blood. Ankylosing spondylitis blood seemed to carry a telltale TCR beta motif made of about 8 highly homologous variants. Reports say disease-linked clones showed up significantly more in matched ankylosing spondylitis synovial fluid.

CDR1 is SGHTA, CDR2 FQGNSA, per germline. This CDR3 has 16 amino acids. Between the trimmed V and J ends, which lost 5 bases and 2 bases, there was a span of 18 bases. A quantitative 5'-RACE method, one with molecular barcodes, was used to make TCR beta libraries. A single record per CDR3 protein comes from TCRdb applying MiXCR to the 5' RACE reads. The top ten clones hold around 8% of a sample with some 290,000 distinct CDR3 sequences, 15% to 25% of them seen once. This rearrangement joins TRBV7-2 to TRBJ1-1; perhaps TRBD1 as D (5 bases). Material: blood, either unsorted or a sorted T cell fraction (not recorded which). The receptor's source is a male donor with ankylosing spondylitis or in good health (not recorded which). CDR3 sequence reads: CASSPRWGRDNTEAFF. The CDR3 nucleotides read TGTGCCAGCAGCCCGCGTTGGGGACGGGATAACACTGAAGCTTTCTTT. Based on the CDR3 plus reference TRBV7-2 and TRBJ1-1, the full variable domain is GAGVSQSPSNKVTEKGKDVELRCDPISGHTALYWYRQSLGQGLEFLIYFQGNSAPDKSGLPSDRFSAERTGGSVSTLTIQRTQQEDSAVYLCASSPRWGRDNTEAFFGQGTRLTVV.